Each of the 6 T cell receptor beta chains below was sequenced from the same sample in a study of naive and memory T cell subsets. The beta constant-region primer was an equimolar mix of two oligonucleotides covering TRBC1 and TRBC2. TCRdb fed the UMI-ligation and nested PCR reads into MiXCR, producing one record per CDR3 protein. The table lists about 150,000 distinct CDR3 sequences, over 15% of them singletons. Material: naive CD4+ T cells from blood. Receptor source: a human donor in good health.

This clonotype was found a few times. V usage is TRBV5-6 and J usage is TRBJ2-3; D is unresolved. From germline, CDR1 is SGHDT and CDR2 YYEEEE. Trimming stripped 0 bases from V and 9 bases from J, with 11 bases between. The CDR3 loop spans 13 amino acids. The CDR3 DNA sequence: TGTGCCAGCAGCTTGGCGGCCAGAGCGACGCAGTATTTT. Translated: CASSLAARATQYF.

This clonotype has a handful of counts. The chain employs TRBV11-1 and TRBJ2-7; 8 nucleotides line up with TRBD1. The CDR3 sequence is 17 residues long. Per the germline V gene, CDR1 is SGHAT and CDR2 is FQDESV (reference sequence). V lost 3 bases and J lost 1; bases outside the gene matches: 11. The CDR3 spells CASSFGQGKARSYEQYF. Here the CDR3 DNA reads TGTGCCAGCAGCTTCGGACAGGGTAAGGCTCGGTCCTACGAGCAGTACTTC.

Regarding this clonotype: Germline is not matched at one junction end, which may reflect a read error. The chain recombines TRBV12-3 or TRBV12-4 with TRBJ1-1, with no clear D. There are 12 residues in the CDR3. This CDR3 is CASSRGNTEALF. In DNA form, the CDR3 reads TGTGCCAGCAGTCGAGGGAACACTGAAGCTCTCTTT.

Details on this clonotype: The junction departs from the called germline gene at one end, perhaps through a read error. V usage is TRBV28 and J usage is TRBJ1-2, with D possibly TRBD1 on 5 matching bases. Germline V lookup: CDR1 MDHEN, CDR2 SYDVKM. There are 13 residues in the CDR3. CDR3 nucleotide sequence: TGTGCCACCAGTGCCCGGACAAACTATGGCTACACCTTC. Amino acids: CATSARTNYGYTF.

The V gene is TRBV18, the J gene TRBJ2-7; no clear D gene. This CDR3 spans 15 amino acids. Germline V gene sequence: CDR1 KGHSH, CDR2 LQKENI. The germline V and J ends were trimmed by 0 bases and 1 base, with 10 bases remaining between them. CDR3: CASSPPSAGSYEQYF. CDR3 DNA: TGTGCCAGCTCACCACCGTCGGCAGGATCCTACGAGCAGTACTTC.

This clonotype was counted a few times. The V call is TRBV5-1, the J call TRBJ2-4; D is possibly TRBD2 (7 bases). The V gene's germline CDR1 is SGHRS and CDR2 YFSETQ. CDR3 length: 13 amino acids. Between the trimmed V and J ends, which lost 2 bases and 8 bases, there was a span of 11 bases. The CDR3 spells CASSLRGRDIQYF. In DNA form, the CDR3 reads TGCGCCAGCAGCTTAAGGGGGAGGGACATTCAGTACTTC.